The next 5 T cell receptor beta chains were all read from a single sample in a study of T cells expressing NK-cell markers. One entry per CDR3 protein, without DNA, is what TCRdb gives after re-calling the 5' RACE reads. The sample spans 300,000 to 500,000 distinct CDR3 sequences; the ten largest clones claim over 8.5%. Source material: blood T cells: a sorted CD56 or NKG2C T cell subset, CD4+ or CD8+ T cells, or bulk PBMC T cells (not recorded which). Receptors originate from a woman in her fifties or sixties in good health.

The gene calls are TRBV11-3 and TRBJ2-5; TCRdb's D gene call, TRBD2, goes unchecked for lack of DNA. Germline V lookup: CDR1 SGHNT, CDR2 YENEEA. The CDR3 contains 15 residues. The CDR3 reads CASSLGLGSQETQYF.

V usage is TRBV5-6 and J usage is TRBJ2-1; TCRdb designates TRBD2, a call that cannot be tested without DNA. The CDR3 contains 13 residues. From germline, CDR1 is SGHDT and CDR2 YYEEEE. CDR3 residues: CASSYPSGDEQFF.

CDR3 protein: CASMSGYNEQFF. The chain couples TRBV2 to TRBJ2-1. Germline values: CDR1 SNHLY, CDR2 FYNNEI. The CDR3 consists of 12 residues.

This chain connects TRBV2 to TRBJ2-7; lacking DNA, the TRBD2 call made by TCRdb goes unchecked. This CDR3 is 15 amino acids long. Germline values: CDR1 SNHLY, CDR2 FYNNEI. The CDR3 sequence is CASSGLGGGSTKQYF.

This rearrangement joins TRBV7-9 to TRBJ2-1; absent DNA, TCRdb's TRBD2 call cannot be checked. The CDR3 is made up of 18 amino acids. Germline assignment: CDR1 SEHNR and CDR2 FQNEAQ (reference sequence). CDR3 sequence reads: CASSLRLAGDVSYNEQFF.